The T cell receptor beta chain under discussion was sequenced for a study of T-cell memory formation after mild COVID-19. The overall study: Most TCR clusters belonged to a single donor. Study observations and caveats: The authors did not confirm SARS-CoV-2 specificity of second-wave clones peaking day 37.

TCRdb reprocessed the 5' RACE reads with MiXCR, giving one entry per CDR3 protein. Of tens of thousands of distinct CDR3 sequences listed, 6.5% to 9% are singletons. Germline V gene data show CDR1 as MNHNY and CDR2 as SVGAGI (reference sequence). Trimming shortened V by 6 bases and J by 5 bases, and 7 bases separated the two germline ends. The CDR3 consists of 11 residues. This clonotype has ten or more counts. Its antigen remains unknown. The chain carries TRBV6-6 and TRBJ2-5; D gene ambiguous. The sequencing input was PBMCs or a T cell subset sorted from them (not recorded which). The receptor comes from an adult woman who had mild COVID-19 (a few samples of this study predate the infection). Cell type and time point are not known. The CDR3 DNA reads TGTGCCAGCAGAGGGCCGGAGACCCAGTACTTC. It specifies CASRGPETQYF.